This T cell receptor beta chain was identified in a study of CD8 T cells in ankylosing spondylitis. The TCR beta libraries were generated through quantitative 5'-RACE incorporating molecular barcodes. TCRdb analysed the 5' RACE reads with MiXCR anew, one entry per CDR3 protein. There are about 200,000 distinct CDR3 sequences in the sample; roughly 12% occur only once, and 15% to 20% lies in the top ten. Points from the study as a whole: Past research had described some motif variants in reactive arthritis synovial fluid and blood. Relatively scarce in peripheral blood, disease-linked clones were CD8+.

After removal of 3 bases from V and 8 bases from J, the junction contained 3 bases not matched to a gene. CDR1 is SEHNR, CDR2 FQNEAQ, per germline (reference sequence). CDR3 length: 13 residues. As to this clonotype: The antigen is undetermined.

This sequence was found in a male donor with ankylosing spondylitis or in good health (not recorded which). The sequenced sample consisted of blood, either unsorted or a sorted T cell fraction (not recorded which). The chain links TRBV7-9 to TRBJ2-1; TRBD2 matches 8 bases. The CDR3 nucleotides are TGTGCCAGCAGCTTCTTACTAGCGGATGAGCAGTTCTTC. It specifies CASSFLLADEQFF.